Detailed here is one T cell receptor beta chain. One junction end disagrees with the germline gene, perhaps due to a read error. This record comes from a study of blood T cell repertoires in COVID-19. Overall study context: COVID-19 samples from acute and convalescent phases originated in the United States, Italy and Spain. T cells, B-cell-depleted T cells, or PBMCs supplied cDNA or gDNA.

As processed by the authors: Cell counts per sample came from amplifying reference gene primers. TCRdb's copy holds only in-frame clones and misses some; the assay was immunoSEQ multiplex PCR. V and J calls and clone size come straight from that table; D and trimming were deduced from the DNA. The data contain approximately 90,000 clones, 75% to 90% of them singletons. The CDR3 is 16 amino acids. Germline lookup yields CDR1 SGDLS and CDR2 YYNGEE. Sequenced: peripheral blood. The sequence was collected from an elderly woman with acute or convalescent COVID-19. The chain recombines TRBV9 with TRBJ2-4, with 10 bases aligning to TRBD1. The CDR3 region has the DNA TGTGCCAGCAGCGTAGACGGGGACAGGGGTGTAAACATTCAGTACTTT. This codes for CASSVDGDRGVNIQYF. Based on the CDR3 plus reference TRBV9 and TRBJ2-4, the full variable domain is DSGVTQTPKHLITATGQRVTLRCSPRSGDLSVYWYQQSLDQGLQFLIQYYNGEERAKGNILERFSAQQFPDLHSELNLSSLELGDSALYFCASSVDGDRGVNIQYFGAGTRLSVL.